What follows are 26 T cell receptor beta chains derived from one specimen sequenced in a study of blood T cell repertoires in COVID-19. Some clones are missing from TCRdb's copy, which holds only in-frame ones; the method was immunoSEQ multiplex PCR. The sample records some 150,000 clones, around 80% being singletons. Material: peripheral blood. Receptors originate from a woman in her forties or fifties in a cohort sampled during active or convalescent COVID-19.

This sequence joins TRBV3-1 (or the pseudogene TRBV3-2) and TRBJ1-4; D gene unclear. From germline, CDR1 is LGHDT and CDR2 YNNKEL (reference sequence). V lost 4 bases to trimming and J lost 5 bases, with 11 bases between them. CDR3 length: 14 amino acids. In DNA form, the CDR3 reads TGTGCCAGCAGCCCCCAGTCGGGAAATGAAAAACTGTTTTTT. This codes for CASSPQSGNEKLFF.

J is TRBJ2-2 and V is TRBV4-3, with a possible D match to TRBD2 (6 bases). Germline CDR1 LGHNA, CDR2 YSLEER. The CDR3 is 15 residues long. Trimming pared 7 bases from V and 6 bases from J, leaving 18 bases between. In DNA form, the CDR3 reads TGCGCCAGCACTTGGGACTCCAAAGGCGCCGGGGAGCTGTTTTTT. It encodes CASTWDSKGAGELFF.

The rearrangement links TRBV2 to TRBJ1-2; D gene unclear. The CDR3 loop spans 12 amino acids. The germline CDR1 and CDR2 sequences are SNHLY and FYNNEI. V lost 4 bases and J lost 2, with 5 bases in between. For the CDR3, the DNA is TGTGCCAGCAGTGCGCGGAACTATGGCTACACCTTC. It encodes CASSARNYGYTF.

The gene calls are TRBV27 and TRBJ2-3; TRBD2 agrees at 7 bases. CDR3 length equals 16 residues. The V gene's germline CDR1 is MNHEY and CDR2 SMNVEV (reference sequence). V trimming: 6 bases; J trimming: 2 bases; junction bases outside the gene matches: 11. Written as DNA, the CDR3 is TGTGCCAGCAGCCTATTTGCGGGGGTCGACACAGATACGCAGTATTTT. It yields the protein CASSLFAGVDTDTQYF.

The chain links TRBV4-3 to TRBJ1-2; maybe TRBD1 (5 bases). Trimming stripped 0 bases from V and 7 bases from J, with 15 bases between. CDR3 size: 15 residues. Germline assignment: CDR1 LGHNA and CDR2 YSLEER. CDR3 nucleotide sequence: TGCGCCAGCAGCCAAGATCAAAGAGGAACAGGTGGCTACACCTTC. It specifies CASSQDQRGTGGYTF.

In this sample, this clone turned up once. The V gene is TRBV3-1 (or the pseudogene TRBV3-2), the J gene TRBJ1-5; no definite D call. The CDR3 runs to 15 residues. The germline V and J ends were trimmed by 2 bases and 1 base, with 9 bases remaining between them. Germline CDR1 and CDR2: LGHDT and YNNKEL (reference sequence). CDR3 coding DNA: TGTGCCAGCAGCCAAACCCGAGGGAGCAATCAGCCCCAGCATTTT. Its protein product is CASSQTRGSNQPQHF.

The chain recombines TRBV4-1 with TRBJ1-4; no clear D gene. The CDR3 covers 17 residues. From germline, CDR1 is MGHRA and CDR2 YSYEKL. V was pared by 0 bases and J by 7 bases, with 18 bases between. The CDR3 protein is CASSQEGPDGLGEKLFF. CDR3 DNA: TGCGCCAGCAGCCAAGAGGGTCCCGACGGGTTGGGTGAAAAACTGTTTTTT.

The rearrangement joins TRBV30 to TRBJ1-1, with D possibly being TRBD1 (6 bases). The germline V gene encodes CDR1 GTSNPN and CDR2 SVGIG (reference sequence). V lost 0 bases and J 3 bases, leaving 8 bases between the germline ends. This CDR3 is built from 13 residues. The CDR3 nucleotides are TGTGCCTGGAGTGTACAGGGTCACACTGAAGCTTTCTTT. Translated, it gives CAWSVQGHTEAFF.

The CDR3 loop is CASSQRGRGGPETQYF. The CDR3 bases are TGTGCCAGCAGCCAACGAGGGCGGGGGGGCCCCGAGACCCAGTACTTC. This chain uses TRBV7-6 with TRBJ2-5, with 9 bases lining up with TRBD2. The trim removed 5 bases at V and 5 bases at J, leaving 12 bases unmatched. The CDR3 contains 16 residues. Germline V gene lookup returns CDR1 SGHVS and CDR2 FNYEAQ.

The chain recombines TRBV6-1 with TRBJ1-5; 7 nucleotides line up with TRBD1. The germline gives CDR1 MNHNS, CDR2 SASEGT. CDR3 size: 14 residues. V shed 3 bases, J shed 12 bases, and the junction held 11 bases outside the gene matches. The CDR3 protein is CASSDGGGSGLQHF. DNA of the CDR3: TGTGCCAGCAGTGATGGAGGGGGCTCCGGGCTCCAGCATTTT.

The CDR3 is CASRGESYEQYF. CDR3 bases: TGTGCCAGCAGGGGCGAATCCTACGAGCAGTACTTC. The gene calls are TRBV11-2 and TRBJ2-7; D is undetermined. The germline V gene encodes CDR1 SGHAT and CDR2 FQNNGV. The V gene lost 6 bases and the J gene lost 1 base, with 7 bases spanning the gap. This CDR3 comprises 12 residues.

In its sample, this clone was seen once. The chain is built from TRBV3-1 (or the pseudogene TRBV3-2) and TRBJ2-3; 7 bases map to TRBD1. CDR3 length equals 15 residues. V was pared by 4 bases and J by 2 bases, with 6 bases of the junction left unmatched. Germline loops: CDR1 LGHDT, CDR2 YNNKEL (reference sequence). In DNA form, the CDR3 reads TGTGCCAGCAGCCGCGATACAGGGGCCACAGATACGCAGTATTTT. Translating gives CASSRDTGATDTQYF.

The V call is TRBV10-3, the J call TRBJ2-2; the D gene is possibly TRBD1 (6 bases). V lost 10 bases, J lost 5 bases, and 23 bases lay in between. This CDR3 is 16 amino acids long. From germline, CDR1 is ENHRY and CDR2 SYGVKD. The CDR3 here is CATIPALTGETGELFF. The DNA of the CDR3 is TGTGCCACTATCCCTGCCCTGACAGGAGAGACCGGGGAGCTGTTTTTT.

This chain connects TRBV5-6 to TRBJ1-1, with D uncertain. Trimming stripped 4 bases from V and 10 bases from J, with 11 bases between. The CDR3 is 11 amino acids. Germline V gene sequence: CDR1 SGHDT, CDR2 YYEEEE. CDR3 bases: TGTGCCAGCAGCAACGGGGTTCGAGCTTTCTTT. Translating it yields CASSNGVRAFF.

This chain links TRBV2 with TRBJ1-1; D not resolved. The V end lost 11 bases, the J end lost 4 bases, and 17 bases lay between the germline ends. Germline CDR1 and CDR2: SNHLY and FYNNEI. This CDR3 contains 13 residues. CDR3 nucleotide sequence: TGTGCCTTTCGGGCGGACTCGGGCACTGAAGCTTTCTTT. This gives the protein CAFRADSGTEAFF.

The J gene is TRBJ1-2, the V gene TRBV19, with D unresolved. Trimming shortened V by 5 bases and J by 5 bases, and 15 bases separated the two germline ends. The CDR3 is 14 residues long. Germline lookup yields CDR1 LNHDA and CDR2 SQIVND (reference sequence). The CDR3 coding sequence is TGTGCCAGTAGTCCCGCGTCGGGGTCTTATGGCTACACCTTC. Its protein is CASSPASGSYGYTF.

This chain joins TRBV4-3 and TRBJ1-3; possible D gene TRBD1, 6 bases. V was trimmed by 0 bases and J by 0 bases, leaving 9 bases between them. Germline CDR1 and CDR2: LGHNA and YSLEER. This CDR3 has 16 residues. The CDR3 region has the DNA TGCGCCAGCAGCCAAGACCAGGGGAGCTCTGGAAACACCATATATTTT. The encoded protein is CASSQDQGSSGNTIYF.

The J gene is TRBJ1-1, the V gene TRBV30; D may be TRBD1 (6 bases). CDR1 and CDR2 from the germline V gene are GTSNPN and SVGIG (reference sequence). CDR3 length: 12 residues. V lost 3 bases and J 8 bases, leaving 13 bases between the germline ends. CDR3 region: CAWSGQYTEAFF. In DNA form, the CDR3 reads TGTGCCTGGAGCGGACAGTATACCGAAGCTTTCTTT.

V gene TRBV7-2 combines with J gene TRBJ2-3; TRBD2 aligns across 8 bases. The CDR3 is made up of 12 amino acids. V trimming: 5 bases; J trimming: 5 bases; junction bases outside the gene matches: 0. Germline loops: CDR1 SGHTA, CDR2 FQGNSA. The CDR3: CASSRGGDTQYF. CDR3 coding DNA: TGTGCCAGCAGCCGGGGGGGAGATACGCAGTATTTT.

The chain has TRBV4-3 and TRBJ2-3, with TRBD2 as a possible D gene (6 bases). V was pared by 1 base and J by 2 bases, with 7 bases between. There are 14 residues in the CDR3. Germline V gene lookup returns CDR1 LGHNA and CDR2 YSLEER. CDR3 DNA: TGCGCCAGCAGCCAAGCGGGGGACACAGATACGCAGTATTTT. This sequence encodes CASSQAGDTDTQYF.

The chain recombines TRBV7-2 with TRBJ2-5; 8 positions agree with TRBD2. J gave up 5 bases and V 6 bases, and 5 bases lay outside the gene matches. Germline V CDR1 and CDR2: SGHTA, FQGNSA. This CDR3 spans 13 amino acids. Here the CDR3 reads CASRTGLGETQYF. The CDR3 bases are TGTGCCAGCAGAACGGGACTAGGGGAGACCCAGTACTTC.

The CDR3 sequence is CASSLGTTGFQGEQYF. The CDR3 coding sequence is TGCGCCAGCAGCTTGGGGACGACAGGGTTCCAGGGCGAGCAGTACTTC. The rearrangement links TRBV5-1 to TRBJ2-7; 7 bases are shared with TRBD1. CDR3 size: 16 residues. Losses at the gene ends were 0 bases for V and 6 bases for J; bases not matched to a gene: 12. Per the germline V gene, CDR1 is SGHRS and CDR2 is YFSETQ.

The genes are TRBV18 and TRBJ2-7, with 11 bases fitting TRBD2. CDR1 and CDR2 (germline): KGHSH, LQKENI. V was clipped by 3 bases and J by 2 bases; unmatched bases: 0. The CDR3 has 14 amino acids. CDR3 in amino acids: CASSPSGGAYEQYF. CDR3 nucleotides: TGTGCCAGCTCACCTAGCGGGGGGGCCTACGAGCAGTACTTC.

The chain uses TRBV7-3 and TRBJ2-5; 8 bases match TRBD2. V lost 2 bases, J lost 5 bases, and 4 bases stayed unmatched. The length of the CDR3 is 14 residues. The germline V gene has CDR1 SGHTA and CDR2 FQGTGA. CDR3 protein: CASSLAGGRETQYF. Written as DNA, the CDR3 is TGTGCCAGCAGCTTAGCGGGGGGTCGGGAGACCCAGTACTTC.

This clone has only a few counts. The rearrangement uses TRBV4-1 and TRBJ1-4; D is ambiguous. Trimming cost V 1 base and J 8 bases, with 5 bases left between them. Looked up from germline, CDR1 is MGHRA and CDR2 is YSYEKL. The length of the CDR3 is 12 residues. CDR3 sequence reads: CASSQVQEKLFF. CDR3 nucleotide sequence: TGCGCCAGCAGCCAAGTACAGGAAAAACTGTTTTTT.

V and J are TRBV19 and TRBJ2-1, with 7 bases fitting TRBD2. Germline V gene lookup returns CDR1 LNHDA and CDR2 SQIVND (reference sequence). V lost 8 bases, J lost 6 bases, and 10 bases stayed unmatched. The CDR3 runs 14 residues. The CDR3 reads CASHMGRGGNEQFF. Written as DNA, the CDR3 is TGTGCCAGTCATATGGGGCGCGGGGGCAATGAGCAGTTCTTC. The variable domain in full, with the rest retrieved from reference TRBV19 and TRBJ2-1, is DGGITQSPKYLFRKEGQNVTLSCEQNLNHDAMYWYRQDPGQGLRLIYYSQIVNDFQKGDIAEGYSVSREKKESFPLTVTSAQKNPTAFYLCASHMGRGGNEQFFGPGTRLTVL.